Listed below are T cell receptor beta chains from one sample, sequenced in a study of T-cell reconstitution after alpha-beta-depleted transplantation in children. TCRdb passed the PCR reads through MiXCR, listing each CDR3 protein once. Among approximately 210,000 distinct CDR3 sequences listed, just over 14% were seen once. Sequenced here: PBMCs from the stem cell graft donor, sampled from the stem cell graft. The receptors here all came from a human donor who donated a stem cell graft to a child with acute lymphoblastic leukemia. The CDR3 runs from the conserved cysteine through the conserved F or W. D genes are given only for firm matches. Where a row states a size, it is once, few, many or the class of an expanded clone; other rows omit it.

d_gene,j_gene,v_gene,abundance,CDR3nt,CDR3aa
-,TRBJ1-2,TRBV5-1,-,TGCGCCAGCAGCCTAGATATAACACAGGGAGATAACACCTTC,CASSLDITQGDNTF
TRBD1,TRBJ1-4,TRBV10-3,many,TGTGCCATCAGCCCAACAGGGGGCGAGCAAAAACTGTTTTTT,CAISPTGGEQKLFF
-,TRBJ1-1,TRBV5-1,many,TGCGCCAGCAGCTATCAGACTCAAAGTGAAGCTTTCTTT,CASSYQTQSEAFF
TRBD2,TRBJ2-7,TRBV19,many,TGTGCCAGTAGTAGCGGGAGGGCCTACGAGCAGTACTTC,CASSSGRAYEQYF
-,TRBJ1-2,TRBV29-1,many,TGCAGCGCCTTAGAAGAATGGACAGCCTATGGCTACACCTTC,CSALEEWTAYGYTF
-,TRBJ1-5,TRBV6-5,-,TGTGCCAGCAGTCTCCAACGAGAGAGCAATCAGCCCCAGCATTTT,CASSLQRESNQPQHF
-,TRBJ2-2,TRBV29-1,many,TGCAGCGTTGCCCCAGGGGCCAGCACCGGGGAGCTGTTTTTT,CSVAPGASTGELFF
-,TRBJ2-3,TRBV20-1,many,TGCAGTGCTATTCGGTACCCTAAAACTAGCACAGATACGCAGTATTTT,CSAIRYPKTSTDTQYF
TRBD2,TRBJ2-3,TRBV5-1,many,TGCGCCAGCAGCTTGACTAGCGGAAGAGATACGCAGTATTTT,CASSLTSGRDTQYF
TRBD1,TRBJ1-1,TRBV10-2,-,TGCGCCAGCAGCCTCGGACAGGTTAACACTGAAGCTTTCTTT,CASSLGQVNTEAFF
-,TRBJ2-1,TRBV5-6,many,TGTGCCAGCAGCTTGGGGAGTACGAGCTCCTACAATGAGCAGTTCTTC,CASSLGSTSSYNEQFF
-,TRBJ2-5,TRBV25-1,many,TGTGCCAGCAGCGACAGGGGAGGGGAGACCCAGTACTTC,CASSDRGGETQYF
TRBD2,TRBJ2-7,TRBV14,-,TGTGCCAGCAGCCAAGATCTAGCGGGAGGTGAGTACTTC,CASSQDLAGGEYF
-,TRBJ2-7,TRBV20-1,many,TGCAGTGCTAGCGGCGGAGCCCGTAGCTCCTACGAGCAGTACTTC,CSASGGARSSYEQYF
-,TRBJ2-7,TRBV20-1,many,TGCAGTGCTTCGAAGAGGGCCCACGAGCAGTACTTC,CSASKRAHEQYF
TRBD2,TRBJ2-3,TRBV20-1,few,TGCAGTGCTACTAAACCGGGACTAGCGGGAGCGGGGAGCACAGATACGCAGTATTTT,CSATKPGLAGAGSTDTQYF
-,TRBJ2-4,TRBV12-3/TRBV12-4,many,TGTGCCAGCAGTCCCTCGGGGACCAAAAACATTCAGTACTTC,CASSPSGTKNIQYF
-,TRBJ2-1,TRBV28,-,TGTGCCAGCAGCGTGCACCTACGGGCCCGCGAATACAATGAGCAGTTCTTC,CASSVHLRAREYNEQFF
-,TRBJ2-3,TRBV29-1,-,TGCAGCGTTGTCACAGCCACAGATACGCAGTATTTT,CSVVTATDTQYF
-,TRBJ1-1,TRBV5-6,many,TGTGCCAGCAGTCCAACAGCGAGCCTGAACACTGAAGCTTTCTTT,CASSPTASLNTEAFF